This T cell receptor (beta chain) was identified during a study of control samples from healthy donors and cancer patients. Sequenced by immunoSEQ multiplex PCR; TCRdb stores in-frame clones only, minus some. Among about 150,000 clones listed, over 85% were seen once. This TCR derives from a man aged 35-49 years in good health. The sequenced material came from blood.

Written as DNA, the CDR3 is TGTGCCAGTAGTCCCACCCTTCTGAGCTCGGAGCAGTACTTC. Its translation is CASSPTLLSSEQYF. V gene TRBV19 combines with J gene TRBJ2-7; D call uncertain. CDR1 LNHDA and CDR2 SQIVND come from the germline V gene (reference sequence). The CDR3 runs 14 residues. Trimming removed 5 bases at V and 7 bases at J, with 18 bases between.